This T cell receptor (beta chain) was identified during a study of lymphopenia after photon versus proton radiotherapy. The CDR3 length is 15 residues. From germline, CDR1 is KGHSH and CDR2 LQKENI. Unmatched junction bases numbered 2, after V lost 1 base and J lost 4 bases. Points from the study as a whole: Photon-treated patients lost naive T cells and TCR diversity; proton-treated stayed stable. Oligoclonal CD8+ Temra expansion after nadir drove photon patients' diversity drop.

The repertoire was sequenced with immunoSEQ multiplex PCR; TCRdb's copy has only in-frame clones and lacks some. Of 30,000 to 45,000 clones listed, over 75% are singletons. Comments on this clone: Its antigen is not identified.

The sequence derives from a man over 45 with gastric cancer. Sequenced material: peripheral blood, taken from a patient treated with photon-based radiotherapy. The J gene is TRBJ2-3, the V gene TRBV18, with 10 nucleotides matching TRBD2. The CDR3 loop reads CASSPLAGGSDTQYF. CDR3 nucleotide sequence: TGTGCCAGCTCACCACTAGCGGGAGGTTCAGATACGCAGTATTTT.